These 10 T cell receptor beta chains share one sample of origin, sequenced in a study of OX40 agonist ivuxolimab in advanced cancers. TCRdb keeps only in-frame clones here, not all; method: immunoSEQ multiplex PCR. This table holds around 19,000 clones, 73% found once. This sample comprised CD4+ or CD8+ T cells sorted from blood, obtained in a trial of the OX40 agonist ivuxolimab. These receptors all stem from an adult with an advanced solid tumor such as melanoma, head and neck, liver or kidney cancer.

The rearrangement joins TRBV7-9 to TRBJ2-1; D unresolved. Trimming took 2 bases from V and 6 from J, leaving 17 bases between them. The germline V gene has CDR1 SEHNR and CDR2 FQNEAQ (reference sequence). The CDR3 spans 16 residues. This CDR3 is CASSLPPGDGFNEQFF. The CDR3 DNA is TGTGCCAGCAGCTTACCCCCTGGAGACGGTTTCAATGAGCAGTTCTTC. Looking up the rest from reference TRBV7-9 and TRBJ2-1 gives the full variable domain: DTGVSQNPRHKITKRGQNVTFRCDPISEHNRLYWYRQTLGQGPEFLTYFQNEAQLEKSRLLSDRFSAERPKGSFSTLEIQRTEQGDSAMYLCASSLPPGDGFNEQFFGPGTRLTVL.

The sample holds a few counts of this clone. CDR3: CASSLAGGTTDTQYF. CDR3 nucleotide sequence: TGTGCCAGCAGCTTAGCGGGGGGGACCACAGATACGCAGTATTTT. The J gene is TRBJ2-3, the V gene TRBV9, with TRBD2 matching over 11 bases. The germline V gene has CDR1 SGDLS and CDR2 YYNGEE. The CDR3 consists of 15 residues. J was trimmed by 2 bases and V by 4 bases; bases with no gene match: 3.

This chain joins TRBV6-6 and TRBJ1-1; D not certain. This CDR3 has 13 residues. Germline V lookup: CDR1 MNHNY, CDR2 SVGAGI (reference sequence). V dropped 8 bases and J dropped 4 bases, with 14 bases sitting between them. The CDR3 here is CASVEVPGTEAFF. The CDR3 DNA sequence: TGTGCCAGCGTTGAAGTGCCCGGCACTGAAGCTTTCTTT.

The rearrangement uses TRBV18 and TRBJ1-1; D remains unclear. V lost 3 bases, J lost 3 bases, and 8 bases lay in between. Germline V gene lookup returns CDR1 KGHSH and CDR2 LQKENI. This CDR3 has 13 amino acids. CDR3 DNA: TGTGCCAGCTCACCCGACACTTACACTGAAGCTTTCTTT. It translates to CASSPDTYTEAFF.

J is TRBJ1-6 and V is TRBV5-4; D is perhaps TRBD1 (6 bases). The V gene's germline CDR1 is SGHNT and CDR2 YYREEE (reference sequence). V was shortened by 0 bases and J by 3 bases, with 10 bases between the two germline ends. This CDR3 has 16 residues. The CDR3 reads CASSLGGQGYNSPLHF. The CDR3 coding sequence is TGTGCCAGCAGCTTGGGGGGGCAGGGCTATAATTCACCCCTCCACTTT. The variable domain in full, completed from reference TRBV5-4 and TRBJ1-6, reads ETGVTQSPTHLIKTRGQQVTLRCSSQSGHNTVSWYQQALGQGPQFIFQYYREEENGRGNFPPRFSGLQFPNYSSELNVNALELDDSALYLCASSLGGQGYNSPLHFGNGTRLTVT.

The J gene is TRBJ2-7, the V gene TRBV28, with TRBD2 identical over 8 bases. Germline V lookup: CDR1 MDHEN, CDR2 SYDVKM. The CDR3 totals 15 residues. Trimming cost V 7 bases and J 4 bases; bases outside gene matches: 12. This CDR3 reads CASTGGRAYFYEQYF. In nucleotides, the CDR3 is TGTGCCAGCACGGGGGGGAGGGCCTACTTTTACGAGCAGTACTTC.

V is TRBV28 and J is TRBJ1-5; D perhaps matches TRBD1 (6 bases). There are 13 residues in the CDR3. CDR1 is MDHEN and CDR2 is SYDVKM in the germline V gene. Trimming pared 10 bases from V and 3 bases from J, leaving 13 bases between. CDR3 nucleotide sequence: TGTGCCACGTACCGGGACAACAATCAGCCCCAGCATTTT. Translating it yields CATYRDNNQPQHF.

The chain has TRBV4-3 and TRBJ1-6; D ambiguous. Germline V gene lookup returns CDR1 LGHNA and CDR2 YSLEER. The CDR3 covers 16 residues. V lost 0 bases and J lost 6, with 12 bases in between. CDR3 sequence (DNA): TGCGCCAGCAGCCAAGATCCCGGTTTCTTTAATTCACCCCTCCACTTT. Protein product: CASSQDPGFFNSPLHF.

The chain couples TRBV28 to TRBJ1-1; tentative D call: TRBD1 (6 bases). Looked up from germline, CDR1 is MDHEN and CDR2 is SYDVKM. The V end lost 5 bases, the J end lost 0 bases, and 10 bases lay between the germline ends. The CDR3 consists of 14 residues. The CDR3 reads CASSRDRLNTEAFF. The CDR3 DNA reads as TGTGCCAGCAGTCGTGACAGGTTGAACACTGAAGCTTTCTTT.

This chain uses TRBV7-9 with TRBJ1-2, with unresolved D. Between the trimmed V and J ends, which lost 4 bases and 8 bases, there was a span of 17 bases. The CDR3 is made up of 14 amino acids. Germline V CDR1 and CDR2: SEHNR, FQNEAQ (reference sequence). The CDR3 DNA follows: TGTGCCAGCAGCTCTACGGAACTGCAGTTGGGCTACACCTTC. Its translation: CASSSTELQLGYTF.